These 17 T cell receptor beta chains originate from one sample sequenced in a study of T cell repertoires in cytomegalovirus infection. In TCRdb, the reads were re-called with MiXCR into one record per CDR3 protein. The sample lists roughly 300,000 distinct CDR3 sequences, 25% occurring once. Material: PBMCs. The source of these receptors is a human donor in good health (CMV status not recorded). Some clones in this sample may be carry-over from other donors' samples.

In its sample, this clonotype was seen a few times. The chain recombines TRBV15 with TRBJ2-3; D unclear. Germline V lookup: CDR1 LNHNV, CDR2 YYDKDF (reference sequence). Trimming stripped 1 base from V and 0 bases from J, with 8 bases between. The CDR3 is 15 residues long. CDR3 in amino acids: CATSRGLSSTDTQYF. For the CDR3, the DNA is TGTGCCACCAGCAGAGGATTATCTAGCACAGATACGCAGTATTTT.

This clonotype was seen only a few times. The chain couples TRBV12-3 or TRBV12-4 to TRBJ1-1; 7 bases are a match to TRBD1. There are 14 residues in the CDR3. Trimming cost V 7 bases and J 4 bases; bases outside gene matches: 9. The DNA for the CDR3 is TGTGCCAGCAACACAGGGGCGAGGGGCACTGAAGCTTTCTTT. It yields the protein CASNTGARGTEAFF.

This chain connects TRBV5-1 to TRBJ1-4; D is unclear. The CDR3 consists of 15 residues. The V end was cut by 3 bases, the J end by 3 bases, with 12 bases between. CDR1 is SGHRS, CDR2 YFSETQ, per germline. The CDR3 bases are TGCGCCAGCAGCTCCCTGGACGGGTCTAATGAAAAACTGTTTTTT. Translation gives CASSSLDGSNEKLFF. The whole variable domain, remainder taken from reference TRBV5-1 and TRBJ1-4, is KAGVTQTPRYLIKTRGQQVTLSCSPISGHRSVSWYQQTPGQGLQFLFEYFSETQRNKGNFPGRFSGRQFSNSRSEMNVSTLELGDSALYLCASSSLDGSNEKLFFGSGTQLSVL.

This clonotype was seen only a few times. This chain connects TRBV30 to TRBJ1-5; D is undetermined. The CDR3 runs to 14 residues. Germline loops: CDR1 GTSNPN, CDR2 SVGIG (reference sequence). Between the trimmed V and J ends, which lost 2 bases and 6 bases, there was a span of 14 bases. CDR3 DNA: TGTGCCTGGAGTACGCCGCCGCGGGGTCAGCCCCAGCATTTT. This gives the protein CAWSTPPRGQPQHF. Full variable domain (remainder filled in from reference TRBV30 and TRBJ1-5): SQTIHQWPATLVQPVGSPLSLECTVEGTSNPNLYWYRQAAGRGLQLLFYSVGIGQISSEVPQNLSASRPQDRQFILSSKKLLLSDSGFYLCAWSTPPRGQPQHFGDGTRLSIL.

There are many counts of this clonotype. This chain joins TRBV7-2 and TRBJ1-2; 8 bases map to TRBD1. The CDR3 totals 13 residues. V trimming: 6 bases; J trimming: 4 bases; junction bases outside the gene matches: 4. Germline loops: CDR1 SGHTA, CDR2 FQGNSA. The CDR3 reads CASRGQVGYGYTF. The CDR3 DNA follows: TGTGCCAGCAGGGGACAGGTCGGCTATGGCTACACCTTC.

This clonotype was picked up many times. The V call is TRBV7-2, the J call TRBJ2-2; TRBD1 might be the D (6 bases). Trimming shortened V by 1 base and J by 2 bases, and 8 bases separated the two germline ends. The germline V gene encodes CDR1 SGHTA and CDR2 FQGNSA. There are 15 residues in the CDR3. The CDR3 DNA is TGTGCCAGCAGCTTAGTACAGGGCAACACCGGGGAGCTGTTTTTT. Its translation: CASSLVQGNTGELFF.

CDR3 residues: CASSLIGGGTEAFF. The CDR3 nucleotides are TGTGCCAGCAGCTTAATAGGCGGAGGCACTGAAGCTTTCTTT. The rearrangement joins TRBV7-2 to TRBJ1-1; no clear D. This CDR3 spans 14 amino acids. Germline V gene lookup returns CDR1 SGHTA and CDR2 FQGNSA. Trimming left V 2 bases short and J 4 bases short, with 11 bases between.

The chain is built from TRBV6-6 and TRBJ2-7, with D unresolved. From germline, CDR1 is MNHNY and CDR2 SVGAGI (reference sequence). The CDR3 has 16 amino acids. V was shortened by 0 bases and J by 2 bases, with 14 bases between the two germline ends. CDR3 bases: TGTGCCAGCAGTTACTCGCCGTCTGGTTTGGCCTACGAGCAGTACTTC. This gives the protein CASSYSPSGLAYEQYF.

This clonotype was seen ten or more times. This chain joins TRBV28 and TRBJ1-1, with D perhaps matching TRBD1 (5 bases). CDR1 is MDHEN and CDR2 is SYDVKM in the germline V gene. This CDR3 has 16 amino acids. The V and J ends lost 5 bases and 7 bases respectively, with 23 bases between them. CDR3 bases: TGTGCCAGCAGTAGACTCGAGACAGCCCTCAGAAGTGAAGCTTTCTTT. Translating gives CASSRLETALRSEAFF. Based on the CDR3 plus reference TRBV28 and TRBJ1-1, the full variable domain is DVKVTQSSRYLVKRTGEKVFLECVQDMDHENMFWYRQDPGLGLRLIYFSYDVKMKEKGDIPEGYSVSREKKERFSLILESASTNQTSMYLCASSRLETALRSEAFFGQGTRLTVV.

Ten or more counts support this clonotype. The gene calls are TRBV7-8 and TRBJ2-1; the match to TRBD2 covers 8 bases. The length of the CDR3 is 16 residues. CDR1 and CDR2 from the germline V gene are SGHVS and FQNEAQ. The V segment lost 3 bases and the J segment 8 bases; nucleotides outside the gene matches: 12. The CDR3 bases are TGTGCCAGCAGCTTCGAGCGGGAGATTCTTTATGATGAGCAGTTCTTC. Amino acids: CASSFEREILYDEQFF. Full variable domain (remainder filled in from reference TRBV7-8 and TRBJ2-1): GAGVSQSPRYKVAKRGQDVALRCDPISGHVSLFWYQQALGQGPEFLTYFQNEAQLDKSGLPSDRFFAERPEGSVSTLKIQRTQQEDSAVYLCASSFEREILYDEQFFGPGTRLTVL.

In this sample, this clonotype turned up a few times. V gene TRBV29-1 combines with J gene TRBJ2-7; 9 positions match TRBD1. CDR1 SQVTM and CDR2 ANQGSEA come from the germline V gene. V shed 7 bases and J 6 bases; nucleotides not matched to a gene: 10. The length of the CDR3 is 13 residues. As DNA, the CDR3 is TGCAGCGCCAGGAGGGACAGGGACTCCGAGCAGTACTTC. Amino acid sequence: CSARRDRDSEQYF.

The chain couples TRBV9 to TRBJ2-3, with 10 bases fitting TRBD2. The length of the CDR3 is 17 residues. Trimming removed 4 bases from V and 3 bases from J; junction bases left unmatched: 11. Germline V lookup: CDR1 SGDLS, CDR2 YYNGEE. This CDR3 is CASSPRAGGLGTDTQYF. CDR3 DNA sequence: TGTGCCAGCAGCCCCCGAGCGGGGGGGCTCGGAACAGATACGCAGTATTTT.

The gene calls are TRBV12-3 or TRBV12-4 and TRBJ2-7; D remains unclear. This CDR3 is built from 15 residues. Trimming pared 2 bases from V and 5 bases from J, leaving 16 bases between. The DNA for the CDR3 is TGTGCCAGCAGTTTAATGGACGGCTTTACGAACGAGCAGTACTTC. Its protein product is CASSLMDGFTNEQYF.

This clonotype was counted only a few times. The rearrangement uses TRBV5-4 and TRBJ2-5; D gene ambiguous. CDR1 is SGHNT and CDR2 is YYREEE in the germline V gene (reference sequence). CDR3 length equals 13 residues. Trimming left V 0 bases short and J 7 bases short, with 10 bases between. The CDR3 spells CASSLAGSGTQYF. CDR3 coding DNA: TGTGCCAGCAGCTTGGCTGGGTCGGGGACCCAGTACTTC. Full variable domain (missing parts from reference TRBV5-4 and TRBJ2-5): ETGVTQSPTHLIKTRGQQVTLRCSSQSGHNTVSWYQQALGQGPQFIFQYYREEENGRGNFPPRFSGLQFPNYSSELNVNALELDDSALYLCASSLAGSGTQYFGPGTRLLVL.

This clonotype was picked up many times. The chain links TRBV12-3 or TRBV12-4 to TRBJ2-4; 7 bases agree with TRBD1. J lost 8 bases, V lost 6 bases, and 10 bases had no gene match. The CDR3 contains 14 residues. CDR3 sequence reads: CASRTGPSYDIQYF. CDR3 in DNA: TGTGCCAGCAGGACAGGGCCATCATACGACATTCAGTACTTC.

This clonotype was seen ten or more times. The chain links TRBV28 to TRBJ2-1, with 10 bases matching TRBD2. The CDR3 runs to 15 residues. V lost 4 bases, J lost 6 bases, and 6 bases stayed unmatched. The germline V gene encodes CDR1 MDHEN and CDR2 SYDVKM. The CDR3 protein is CASSSLAGVVNEQFF. As DNA, the CDR3 is TGTGCCAGCAGTTCTCTAGCGGGGGTAGTCAATGAGCAGTTCTTC.

The CDR3 DNA reads as TGTGCCTGGAGTGTCCGGAGCTCCTACGAGCAGTACTTC. As protein: CAWSVRSSYEQYF. The chain links TRBV30 to TRBJ2-7, with no clear D. V lost 0 bases, J lost 0 bases, and 6 bases lay in between. This CDR3 region has 13 residues. Germline V gene sequence: CDR1 GTSNPN, CDR2 SVGIG (reference sequence).